The T cell receptor (beta chain) described here comes from a study of CD8+CD57+ T cells in acquired aplastic anemia. Sequencing was done on patients that had shown CD8+CD57+ cell expansion by flow cytometry. This clonotype has just a few counts. Genomic DNA, the template, was used for profiling of the TCR beta VDJ and CDR3. TCRdb itself ran the reads through MiXCR, one entry per CDR3 protein. Here the sample spans roughly 250,000 distinct CDR3 sequences, 65% to 90% being singletons. This sequence originates from a human donor with aplastic anemia. Sequenced input: sorted CD4+, CD8+, or CD8+CD57+ T cells (not recorded which) from PBMCs.

CDR3 amino acids: CSAREQPTSIYEQYV. The CDR3 DNA is TGCAGTGCTAGGGAACAGCCTACTAGCATCTACGAGCAGTACGTC. The rearrangement uses TRBV20-1 and TRBJ2-7, with D perhaps matching TRBD2 (6 bases). Germline CDR1 reads DFQATT; CDR2 reads SNEGSKA (reference sequence). V was trimmed by 3 bases and J by 3 bases, leaving 18 bases between them. The CDR3 is 15 residues long.